This is a list of T cell receptor beta chains from one sample in a study of neurological immune-mediated disorders. MiXCR, applied by TCRdb to the 5' RACE reads, yields one record per CDR3 protein. The data contain around 50,000 distinct CDR3 sequences, approximately 3.5% of them seen just once; the ten biggest clones take up approximately 3.3%. Sequenced: PBMCs. The source is a young woman with multiple sclerosis. Both conserved end residues are part of each CDR3. Fields, in order: V gene, J gene, CDR3 protein.

v_call: TRBV20-1
j_call: TRBJ1-2
cdr3_aa: CSQHGTAGYTF

v_call: TRBV11-2
j_call: TRBJ2-3
cdr3_aa: CASSRGGRVGSTDTQYF

v_call: TRBV5-1
j_call: TRBJ2-7
cdr3_aa: CASSPNPDRYEQYF

v_call: TRBV5-1
j_call: TRBJ2-2
cdr3_aa: CASSSGLAGGRTGELFF

v_call: TRBV6-1
j_call: TRBJ1-5
cdr3_aa: CASRREGSNQPQHF

v_call: TRBV7-2
j_call: TRBJ1-1
cdr3_aa: CASSLALAVEAFF

v_call: TRBV5-6
j_call: TRBJ2-1
cdr3_aa: CASSPVGGAGGPNEQFF

v_call: TRBV12-3/TRBV12-4
j_call: TRBJ2-7
cdr3_aa: CASSTGTEFSEQYF

v_call: TRBV7-6
j_call: TRBJ2-1
cdr3_aa: CASSVGWTSGYNEQFF

v_call: TRBV29-1
j_call: TRBJ2-1
cdr3_aa: CSGSRGGRNEQFF